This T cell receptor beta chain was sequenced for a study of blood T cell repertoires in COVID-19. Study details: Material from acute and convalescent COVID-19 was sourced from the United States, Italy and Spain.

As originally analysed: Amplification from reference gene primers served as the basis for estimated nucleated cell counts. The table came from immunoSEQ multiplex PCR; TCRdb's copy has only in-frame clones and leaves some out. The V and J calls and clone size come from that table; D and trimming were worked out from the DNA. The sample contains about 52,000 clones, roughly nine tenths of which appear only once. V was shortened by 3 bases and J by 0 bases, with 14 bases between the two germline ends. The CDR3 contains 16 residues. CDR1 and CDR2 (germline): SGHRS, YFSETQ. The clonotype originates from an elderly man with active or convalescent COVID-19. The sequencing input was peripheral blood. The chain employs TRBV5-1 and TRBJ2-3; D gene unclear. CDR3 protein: CASSWSSYPSTDTQYF. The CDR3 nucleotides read TGCGCCAGCAGCTGGTCCTCCTACCCTAGCACAGATACGCAGTATTTT.